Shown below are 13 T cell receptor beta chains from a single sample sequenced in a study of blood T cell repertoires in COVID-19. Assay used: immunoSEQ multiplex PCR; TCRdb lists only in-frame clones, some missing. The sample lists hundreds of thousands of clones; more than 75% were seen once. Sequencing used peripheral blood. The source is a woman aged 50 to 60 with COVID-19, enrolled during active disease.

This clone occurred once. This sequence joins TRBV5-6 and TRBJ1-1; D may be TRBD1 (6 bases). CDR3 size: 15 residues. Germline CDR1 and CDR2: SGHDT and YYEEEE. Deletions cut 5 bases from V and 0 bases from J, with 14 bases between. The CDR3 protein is CASSYWTDMNTEAFF. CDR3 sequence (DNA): TGTGCCAGCAGTTACTGGACAGACATGAACACTGAAGCTTTCTTT.

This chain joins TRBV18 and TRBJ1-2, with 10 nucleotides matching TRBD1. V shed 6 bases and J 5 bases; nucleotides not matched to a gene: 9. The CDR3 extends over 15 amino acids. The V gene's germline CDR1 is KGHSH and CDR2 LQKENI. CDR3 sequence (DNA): TGTGCCAGCTCCCAGCCGGGACAGGGGACTTATGGCTACACCTTC. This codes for CASSQPGQGTYGYTF.

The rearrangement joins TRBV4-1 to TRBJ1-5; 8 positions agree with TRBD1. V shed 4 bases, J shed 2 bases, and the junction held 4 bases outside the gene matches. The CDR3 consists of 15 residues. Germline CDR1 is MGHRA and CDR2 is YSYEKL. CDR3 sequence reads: CASSLDRVGNQPQHF. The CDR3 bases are TGCGCCAGCAGCCTGGACAGGGTTGGCAATCAGCCCCAGCATTTT.

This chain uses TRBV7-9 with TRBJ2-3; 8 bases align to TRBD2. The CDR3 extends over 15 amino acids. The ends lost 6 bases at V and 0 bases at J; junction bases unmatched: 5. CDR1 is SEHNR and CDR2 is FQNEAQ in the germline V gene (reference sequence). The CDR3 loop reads CASRGLAGSTDTQYF. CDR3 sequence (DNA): TGTGCCAGCAGGGGCCTAGCGGGCAGCACAGATACGCAGTATTTT. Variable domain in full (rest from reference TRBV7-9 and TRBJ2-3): DTGVSQNPRHKITKRGQNVTFRCDPISEHNRLYWYRQTLGQGPEFLTYFQNEAQLEKSRLLSDRFSAERPKGSFSTLEIQRTEQGDSAMYLCASRGLAGSTDTQYFGPGTRLTVL.

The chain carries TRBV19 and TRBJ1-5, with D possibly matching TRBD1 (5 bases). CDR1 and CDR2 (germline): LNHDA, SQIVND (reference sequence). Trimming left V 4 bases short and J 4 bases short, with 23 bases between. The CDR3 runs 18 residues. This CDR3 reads CASSTNPDSAPRNQPQHF. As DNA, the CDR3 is TGTGCCAGTAGTACGAATCCCGACAGTGCCCCTAGGAATCAGCCCCAGCATTTT. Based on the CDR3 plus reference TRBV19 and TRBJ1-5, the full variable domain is DGGITQSPKYLFRKEGQNVTLSCEQNLNHDAMYWYRQDPGQGLRLIYYSQIVNDFQKGDIAEGYSVSREKKESFPLTVTSAQKNPTAFYLCASSTNPDSAPRNQPQHFGDGTRLSIL.

The CDR3 loop is CASSHRGSTNEKLFF. CDR3 coding DNA: TGTGCCAGCAGCCACAGGGGTAGTACTAATGAAAAACTGTTTTTT. The V and J genes are TRBV4-2 and TRBJ1-4; the D gene is possibly TRBD1 (6 bases). V lost 3 bases to trimming and J lost 2 bases, with 10 bases between them. The CDR3 spans 15 residues. The germline gives CDR1 LGHNA, CDR2 YNFKEQ.

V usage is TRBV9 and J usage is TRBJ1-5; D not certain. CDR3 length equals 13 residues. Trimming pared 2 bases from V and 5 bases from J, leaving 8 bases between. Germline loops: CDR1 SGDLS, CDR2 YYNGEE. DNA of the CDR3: TGTGCCAGCAGCGTTTACGCGGATCAGCCCCAGCATTTT. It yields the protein CASSVYADQPQHF.

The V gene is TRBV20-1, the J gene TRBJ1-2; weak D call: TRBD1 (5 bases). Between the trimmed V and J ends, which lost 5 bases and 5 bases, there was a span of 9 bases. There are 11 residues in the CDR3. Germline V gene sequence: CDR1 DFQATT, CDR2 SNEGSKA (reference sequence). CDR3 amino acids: CSAPRGYGYTF. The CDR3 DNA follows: TGCAGTGCTCCTCGGGGGTATGGCTACACCTTC.

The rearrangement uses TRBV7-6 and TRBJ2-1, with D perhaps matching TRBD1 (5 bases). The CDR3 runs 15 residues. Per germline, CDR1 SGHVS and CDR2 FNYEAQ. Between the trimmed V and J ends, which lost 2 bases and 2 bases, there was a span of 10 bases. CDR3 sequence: CASSLLGHAYNEQFF. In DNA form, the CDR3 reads TGTGCCAGCAGCTTATTGGGGCATGCCTACAATGAGCAGTTCTTC.

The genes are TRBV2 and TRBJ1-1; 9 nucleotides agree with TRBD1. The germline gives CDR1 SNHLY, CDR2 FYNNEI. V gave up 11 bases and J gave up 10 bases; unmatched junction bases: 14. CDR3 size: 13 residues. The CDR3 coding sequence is TGTGCCGGGATACCGGGACAGGGAAGAAGAGCTTTCTTT. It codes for CAGIPGQGRRAFF.

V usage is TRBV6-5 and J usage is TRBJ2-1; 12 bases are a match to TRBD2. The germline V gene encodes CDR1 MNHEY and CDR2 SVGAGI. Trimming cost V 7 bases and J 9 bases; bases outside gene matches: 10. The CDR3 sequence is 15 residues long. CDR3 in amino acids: CASTTTSGSSVEQFF. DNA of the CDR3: TGTGCCAGCACGACGACTAGCGGGAGTAGCGTTGAGCAGTTCTTC.

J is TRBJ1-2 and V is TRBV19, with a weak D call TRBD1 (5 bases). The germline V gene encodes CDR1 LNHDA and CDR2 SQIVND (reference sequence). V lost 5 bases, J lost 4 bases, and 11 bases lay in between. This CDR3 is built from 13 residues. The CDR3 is CASSWGRVYGYTF. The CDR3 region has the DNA TGTGCCAGTAGTTGGGGCAGAGTCTATGGCTACACCTTC.

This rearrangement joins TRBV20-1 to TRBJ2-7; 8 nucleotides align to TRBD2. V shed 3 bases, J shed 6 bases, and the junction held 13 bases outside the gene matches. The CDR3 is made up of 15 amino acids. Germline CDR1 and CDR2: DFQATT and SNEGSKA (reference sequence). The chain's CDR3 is CSASVAGGTAGEQYF. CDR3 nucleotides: TGCAGTGCTAGTGTGGCGGGAGGCACCGCGGGCGAGCAGTACTTC.